These T cell receptor beta chains were read from a single sample in a study of blood T cells in healthy people across ages. TCRdb reanalysed the 5' RACE reads using MiXCR and keeps one entry per CDR3 protein. In the table there are 450,000 to 600,000 distinct CDR3 sequences, around 27% of which are singletons. The sample was also linked to a second study, of T cells of mothers and their children.

Sequencing input: blood. Receptors originate from a boy aged 2 to 10 in good health. Both conserved end residues are part of each CDR3. Fields, in order: D gene, J gene, clone size, V gene, CDR3 DNA, CDR3 protein. The D gene is left open where the match is weak. Only part of the rows carry a size: once, few, many, or a class if the clone is expanded.

>NA|TRBJ2-1|NA|TRBV7-9
TGTGCCAGCAGCTTATTCGGCCTACGGACCTCTGATGAGCAGTTCTTC
CASSLFGLRTSDEQFF
>NA|TRBJ2-4|NA|TRBV6-2/TRBV6-3
TGTGCCAGCAGTTATGTTGGGGACATTCAGTACTTC
CASSYVGDIQYF
>TRBD1|TRBJ2-4|NA|TRBV11-2
TGTGCCAGCAGCTCGGACAGGCAAAACATTCAGTACTTC
CASSSDRQNIQYF
>NA|TRBJ2-7|NA|TRBV7-2
TGTGCCAGCAGCTTATTCGGGAGCGGAGCCTACGAGCAGTACTTC
CASSLFGSGAYEQYF
>TRBD1|TRBJ2-7|once|TRBV2
TGTGCCAGCAGTTCCGGACAGGGGCGGCAGTACTTC
CASSSGQGRQYF
>TRBD2|TRBJ2-5|many|TRBV28
TGTGCCAGCAGTGGGAGAACTAGCGGCGAGACCCAGTACTTC
CASSGRTSGETQYF
>TRBD1|TRBJ2-7|NA|TRBV6-5
TGTGCCAGCAGTTCAGATTTCGGGACAGGGTCCTACGAGCAGTACTTC
CASSSDFGTGSYEQYF
>TRBD1|TRBJ2-4|NA|TRBV5-1
TGCGCCAGCAGCTTGGTGGACGGGACAGGGGATATTCAGTACTTC
CASSLVDGTGDIQYF
>NA|TRBJ2-4|few|TRBV13
TGTGCCAGCAGCTCTAGTGCCGCCAGGTCGGACATTCAGTACTTC
CASSSSAARSDIQYF
>TRBD2|TRBJ2-5|many|TRBV3-1
TGTGCCAGCAGCCGGGGACTAGCGGGAGGGCCAGGAGAGACCCAGTACTTC
CASSRGLAGGPGETQYF
>NA|TRBJ1-1|many|TRBV3-1
TGTGCCAGCAGCGTCACTCGGTCCACTGAAGCTTTCTTT
CASSVTRSTEAFF
>TRBD2|TRBJ2-1|NA|TRBV12-3/TRBV12-4
TGTGCCAGCAGTTTATCCCTCGGGGGGGACAATGAGCAGTTCTTC
CASSLSLGGDNEQFF
>TRBD2|TRBJ2-1|few|TRBV6-4
TGTGCCAGCAGTGACGGACTAGCGGAGGTGAATGAGCAGTTCTTC
CASSDGLAEVNEQFF
>NA|TRBJ2-7|NA|TRBV4-1
TGCGCCAGCAGCCAAGGATGGGGCGGGCGATCCTACGAGCAGTACTTC
CASSQGWGGRSYEQYF
>NA|TRBJ2-5|NA|TRBV5-1
TGCGCCAGCAGCTCAGACCGGACCCAGTACTTC
CASSSDRTQYF
>TRBD1|TRBJ1-1|once|TRBV5-1
TGCGCCAGCAGCGCTATACAGGGGAATACTGAAGCTTTCTTT
CASSAIQGNTEAFF
>NA|TRBJ1-1|NA|TRBV20-1
TGCAGTGCTAGAGATAGTCGGGGGAAGGAGGCTGAAGCTTTCTTT
CSARDSRGKEAEAFF
>NA|TRBJ1-4|NA|TRBV5-1
TGCGCCAGCAGCTTACCAGGGGCGGGCGATGAAAAACTGTTTTTT
CASSLPGAGDEKLFF
>TRBD2|TRBJ2-7|NA|TRBV3-1
TGTGCCAGCCGAGTAAGCGGGAGGCCCTCCTACGAGCAGTACTTC
CASRVSGRPSYEQYF
>NA|TRBJ2-5|NA|TRBV12-3/TRBV12-4
TGTGCCAGCAGTTTTGAAAGACAAATCGGCGGGGAGACCCAGTACTTC
CASSFERQIGGETQYF
>NA|TRBJ1-1|NA|TRBV6-6
TGTGCCAGCAGTTACGAGTCAACGAACACTGAAGCTTTCTTT
CASSYESTNTEAFF
>NA|TRBJ2-5|NA|TRBV6-6
TGTGCCAGCAGATCGGAGGGACACTTACAAGAGACCCAGTACTTC
CASRSEGHLQETQYF
>NA|TRBJ2-1|few|TRBV20-1
TGCAGTGCTAGACGACTCGGACAGTACAATGAGCAGTTCTTC
CSARRLGQYNEQFF
>TRBD1|TRBJ1-2|NA|TRBV7-2
TGTGCCAGCAGCGGACTGGGGACAGACCTCTATGGCTACACCTTC
CASSGLGTDLYGYTF
>TRBD2|TRBJ2-7|NA|TRBV27
TGTGCCAGCACCCTTACGGTAGGACTAGCCCTCTACGAGCAGTACTTC
CASTLTVGLALYEQYF
>TRBD1|TRBJ1-6|few|TRBV10-2
TGCGCCAGCAGTGAGCTAGGGACAGGGTCCGCTATCCTCCACTTT
CASSELGTGSAILHF
>NA|TRBJ2-5|NA|TRBV4-3
TGCGCCAGCAGCCAAGATCTGACAGTCCAAGAGACCCAGTACTTC
CASSQDLTVQETQYF
>NA|TRBJ2-7|NA|TRBV7-2
TGTGCCAGCAGCTGGGACCCCACAATCTACGAGCAGTACTTC
CASSWDPTIYEQYF
>NA|TRBJ2-5|few|TRBV3-1
TGTGCCAGCAGCCAGTCCTCGCGGTCGGAAGAGACCCAGTACTTC
CASSQSSRSEETQYF
>TRBD2|TRBJ2-1|NA|TRBV5-6
TGTGCCAGCAGCTTGGCCGGCGGGAGGGGCAATGAGCAGTTCTTC
CASSLAGGRGNEQFF
>NA|TRBJ1-1|NA|TRBV6-6
TGTGCCAGCAAATTCTCAGAGATGAACACTGAAGCTTTCTTT
CASKFSEMNTEAFF